Listed here are 8 T cell receptor beta chains from one sample, sequenced in a study of cytomegalovirus exposure and HLA in healthy donors. PCR primers comprised 60 Vbeta and 13 Jbeta primers. TCRdb's table, derived via immunoSEQ multiplex PCR, lists solely in-frame clones and lacks some. The profile shows 150,000 to 200,000 clones, around 78% of them singletons. Sequenced sample: PBMCs. All receptors come from a young man in good health and CMV-seronegative.

The rearrangement joins TRBV4-1 to TRBJ2-1, with TRBD2 matching over 9 bases. CDR1 MGHRA and CDR2 YSYEKL come from the germline V gene. The length of the CDR3 is 14 residues. The V gene end was trimmed by 4 bases and the J gene end by 7 bases; junction bases not matched to a gene: 5. CDR3 residues: CASSPAGGGNEQFF. DNA for the CDR3: TGCGCCAGCAGCCCAGCGGGAGGTGGTAATGAGCAGTTCTTC.

This chain uses TRBV6-6 with TRBJ2-7; no reliable D call. This CDR3 comprises 12 residues. V was shortened by 6 bases and J by 3 bases, with 9 bases between the two germline ends. Germline values: CDR1 MNHNY, CDR2 SVGAGI (reference sequence). The CDR3 coding sequence is TGTGCCAGCAGACTTGGCGGCTACGAGCAGTACTTC. Protein sequence: CASRLGGYEQYF.

This chain joins TRBV5-4 and TRBJ2-5, with a possible D match to TRBD1 (7 bases). This CDR3 has 16 amino acids. The V end lost 4 bases, the J end lost 3 bases, and 19 bases lay between the germline ends. CDR1 is SGHNT, CDR2 YYREEE, per germline (reference sequence). Written as DNA, the CDR3 is TGTGCCAGCAGCCAGGGGGGCGCAGGGGGTGAAGAGACCCAGTACTTC. As protein: CASSQGGAGGEETQYF.

The CDR3 DNA is TGCGCCAGTTGTAGCGGGGCTCAAATGTCCTACGAGCAGTACTTC. This gives the protein CASCSGAQMSYEQYF. The V call is TRBV10-2, the J call TRBJ2-7, with 8 positions matching TRBD2. The CDR3 sequence is 15 residues long. Germline-derived CDR1 and CDR2 are WSHSY and SAAADI. After removal of 9 bases from V and 1 base from J, the junction contained 11 bases not matched to a gene.

The rearrangement joins TRBV6-1 to TRBJ2-7; 9 bases agree with TRBD2. The CDR3 loop spans 15 amino acids. The germline V gene has CDR1 MNHNS and CDR2 SASEGT. The J segment lost 1 base and the V segment lost 5 bases, leaving 6 bases of the junction unmatched. The CDR3 nucleotides are TGTGCCAGCAGTTTAGCGGGAGTTAAGTCCTACGAGCAGTACTTC. Its translation is CASSLAGVKSYEQYF.

J is TRBJ2-7 and V is TRBV30; 11 nucleotides align to TRBD1. Germline loops: CDR1 GTSNPN, CDR2 SVGIG (reference sequence). This CDR3 is built from 15 residues. With V trimmed by 0 bases and J by 3 bases, 4 bases remained unmatched. The CDR3 spells CAWSVAGTGGYEQYF. CDR3 sequence (DNA): TGTGCCTGGAGTGTTGCCGGGACAGGGGGCTACGAGCAGTACTTC.

The chain employs TRBV2 and TRBJ2-5; D not resolved. Germline V lookup: CDR1 SNHLY, CDR2 FYNNEI. This CDR3 is 14 amino acids long. Trimming pared 3 bases from V and 2 bases from J, leaving 10 bases between. CDR3 protein: CASSELIRQETQYF. The CDR3, as DNA: TGTGCCAGCAGTGAGTTGATCAGGCAAGAGACCCAGTACTTC.

CDR3 in DNA: TGTGCCAGCAGTTTATATCCTCCCACAGATACGCAGTATTTT. Amino acids: CASSLYPPTDTQYF. The J gene is TRBJ2-3, the V gene TRBV27; no clear D. There are 14 residues in the CDR3. From germline, CDR1 is MNHEY and CDR2 SMNVEV (reference sequence). Between the trimmed V and J ends, which lost 1 base and 2 bases, there was a span of 7 bases.